This entry is about one T cell receptor (beta chain). Per germline, CDR1 SGHAT and CDR2 FQNNGV. V lost 1 base and J lost 0, with 9 bases in between. This CDR3 spans 15 amino acids. The data stem from a study of blood T cell repertoires in COVID-19. Study-wide background: Samples came from the United States, Italy and Spain, spanning acute and convalescent COVID-19. From T cells, B-cell-depleted T cells, or PBMCs came the material, which was cDNA or gDNA.

In the authors' workflow: Reference gene primer amplification gave estimated nucleated cell counts. Using immunoSEQ multiplex PCR, the repertoire was profiled, and TCRdb retains in-frame clones only, with some absent. The DNA gave D and trimming, while V, J and clone size come from that table. The sample holds about 64,000 clones, around 79% seen once. This TCR was sampled from a human donor in a cohort sampled during active COVID-19. The sample consisted of peripheral blood. This chain uses TRBV11-2 with TRBJ1-1; D is unclear. The CDR3 region is CASSLAAAMNTEAFF. CDR3 DNA sequence: TGTGCCAGCAGCTTAGCCGCGGCCATGAACACTGAAGCTTTCTTT.